The following is a T cell receptor beta chain sequence with its context. No antigen is known for it. These data come from a study of post-analysis software for immune sequencing data. Whole-study context: The courses of disease that were included comprised relapsing-remitting, secondary progressive and progressive-relapsing multiple sclerosis.

The library was made from cDNA and included unique molecular identifiers. With roughly 0.9 to 11 million T cells as the source, hundreds of thousands of cDNA molecules resulted. TCRdb fed the PCR reads into MiXCR, producing one record per CDR3 protein. The sample holds around 770,000 distinct CDR3 sequences, approximately 44% seen once. The study, taken as a whole, reports: Co-batched samples clustered tightly together by F measure. Patients had higher frequencies than controls of about five TRBV segments, including TRBV5-6, TRBV5-1 and TRBV20-1.

Trimming pared 10 bases from V and 5 bases from J, leaving 8 bases between. The CDR3 runs 11 residues. Germline-derived CDR1 and CDR2 are ENHRY and SYGVKD. This TCR came from a girl aged 10-17 years with multiple sclerosis. The source material was blood. V usage is TRBV10-3 and J usage is TRBJ2-2, with D unresolved. The CDR3 loop reads CATSQTGELFF. The CDR3 DNA reads TGTGCCACCTCACAAACCGGGGAGCTGTTTTTT.